A single T cell receptor (beta chain) is shown here with its context. Combining a sample-barcoded 5' primer with a J-beta primer mix, a second PCR ran for roughly 7 to 11 cycles. One entry per CDR3 protein, called by TCRdb with MiXCR from the 5' RACE reads. The sample has about 1.4 million distinct CDR3 sequences, approximately 59% seen once. This sample is drawn from a study of blood T cells in healthy people across ages. Isolating PBMCs gave at least 7 million of these cells per sample. The total RNA that was extracted per sample amounted to at least 5 micrograms. Unmatched junction bases numbered 4, after V lost 5 bases and J lost 0 bases. This CDR3 is 14 amino acids long. Germline V CDR1 and CDR2: SGHRS, YFSETQ.

The sequence derives from a young man in good health. V is TRBV5-1 and J is TRBJ1-1; 7 positions match TRBD1. Specimen: blood. CDR3 loop: CASREGAMNTEAFF. In DNA, the CDR3 is TGCGCCAGCAGGGAGGGGGCTATGAACACTGAAGCTTTCTTT.